This entry is about one TCR beta chain. Its antigen is undetermined. No cell sorting was done before RNA was extracted from the tissue. This non-tumor lung sample came from over 3 cm beyond the tumor edge. This sample stems from a study of tumor and adjacent non-tumor tissue in lung cancer. Study outcomes and limitations: Top 100 clones took a larger repertoire share in normal lung. Significantly higher TCR diversity was found in tumor than normal lung.

The library came from three nested PCR rounds adapted from ARM-PCR protocols. TCRdb independently ran MiXCR on the multiplex PCR reads; one entry per CDR3 protein. The sample lists about 110,000 distinct CDR3 sequences; 50% to 70% were seen once. V dropped 5 bases and J dropped 4 bases, with 14 bases sitting between them. In germline, CDR1 is SGHTA, CDR2 FQGNSA. This CDR3 is 14 amino acids long. The sample was distant non-tumor lung tissue. The chain links TRBV7-2 to TRBJ2-5; TRBD2 is a possible D gene (6 bases). This TCR derives from a man between 60 and 70 years old with non-small cell lung cancer. The CDR3 DNA follows: TGTGCCAGCAGCCCACGTGCGGGGCGAGAGACCCAGTACTTC. Translating gives CASSPRAGRETQYF. The full variable domain, in which reference TRBV7-2 and TRBJ2-5 provide the parts outside the CDR3, is GAGVSQSPSNKVTEKGKDVELRCDPISGHTALYWYRQSLGQGLEFLIYFQGNSAPDKSGLPSDRFSAERTGGSVSTLTIQRTQQEDSAVYLCASSPRAGRETQYFGPGTRLLVL.